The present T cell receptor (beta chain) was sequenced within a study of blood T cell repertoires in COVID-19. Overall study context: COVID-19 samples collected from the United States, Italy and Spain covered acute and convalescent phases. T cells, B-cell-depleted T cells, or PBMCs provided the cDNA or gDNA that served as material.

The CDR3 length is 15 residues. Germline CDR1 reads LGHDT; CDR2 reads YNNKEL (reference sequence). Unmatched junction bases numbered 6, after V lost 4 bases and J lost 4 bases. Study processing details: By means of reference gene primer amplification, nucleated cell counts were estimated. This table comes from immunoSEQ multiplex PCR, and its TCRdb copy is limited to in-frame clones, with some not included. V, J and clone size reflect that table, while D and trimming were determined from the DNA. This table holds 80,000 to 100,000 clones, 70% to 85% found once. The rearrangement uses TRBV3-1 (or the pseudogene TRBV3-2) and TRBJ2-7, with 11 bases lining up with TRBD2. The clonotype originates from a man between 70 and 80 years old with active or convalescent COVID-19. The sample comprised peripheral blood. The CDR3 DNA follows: TGTGCCAGCAGCCGGGACGGGACTAGCGGTTACGAGCAGTACTTC. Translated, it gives CASSRDGTSGYEQYF.